This record concerns one T cell receptor (beta chain) sequence. Its antigen remains unknown. The record originates from a study of cytomegalovirus exposure and HLA in healthy donors. PCR employed 60 Vbeta and 13 Jbeta primers. Assay used: immunoSEQ multiplex PCR; TCRdb lists only in-frame clones, some missing. Its table lists about 170,000 clones. Study findings and constraints: Some V segments could not be told apart, so they were left out, TRBV6-2 and TRBV6-3 among them.

This CDR3 has 13 amino acids. The germline V gene has CDR1 SGHNT and CDR2 YYREEE (reference sequence). V gene TRBV5-4 combines with J gene TRBJ2-5, with TRBD1 matching over 9 bases. The last part of the DNA fits TRBJ2-7 better; the J call may be wrong. Source material: PBMCs. This clonotype originated in a woman younger than 30 in good health and CMV-seropositive. Here the CDR3 reads CASSLTGGNEQYF. CDR3 coding DNA: TGTGCCAGCAGCTTAACAGGGGGCAACGAGCAGTACTTC.